This T cell receptor (beta chain) originates from a study of T cells expressing NK-cell markers. Study in general: Repertoire data for TCR beta were derived from sorted T cells (CD3+CD56+NKG2C+, CD3+CD56+NKG2C- and CD3+CD56-NKG2C+). Study-wide findings and caveats: NKG2C+ dominant clonotypes from about 6 donors made up roughly 1.0-7.5% of CD8+ T cells.

The CDR3 totals 13 residues. In germline, CDR1 is GTSNPN, CDR2 SVGIG (reference sequence). A note on this clonotype: What it binds is not known.

5'RACE template switching with UMIs produced the TCR beta cDNA. TCRdb re-called the 5' RACE reads; one entry per CDR3 protein, DNA not given. The data include about 150,000 distinct CDR3 sequences; the top ten clones carry more than 35%. The chain uses TRBV30 and TRBJ2-2. This clonotype was obtained from a woman between 50 and 59 years old in good health. The source material was blood T cells: a sorted CD56 or NKG2C T cell subset, CD4+ or CD8+ T cells, or bulk PBMC T cells (not recorded which). The CDR3 reads CAWSVLGTGELFF.